This TCR beta chain was recorded in a study of regulatory T cells in long-lasting Graves disease (dated by TCRdb to 2020 to 2023). With respect to the entire study: Antithyroid drugs had been taken for less than 3 months by newly diagnosed Graves' disease patients. Patients with persistent Graves' disease were compared with patients with newly diagnosed Graves' disease using TCR sequencing and RNA sequencing of peripheral blood. The study was registered as a clinical trial and conducted in China. A total of around 35 samples underwent TCR sequencing: approximately 13 from persistent and approximately 20 from newly diagnosed Graves' disease patients. What the research found in general, with its limitations: The study examined only peripheral blood because the primary lesion, thyroid tissue, could not be accessed. The authors noted that the small sample size was a limitation that may lower accuracy. Sequencing and analysis were restricted to the TCR beta chain. Persistent patients shared more public clonotypes among themselves (2,741) than newly diagnosed patients did (about 1,000). Compared with newly diagnosed patients, persistent Graves' disease patients had lower TCR Shannon entropy and fewer highly expanded clones, which suggests clonal expansion.

Read against the paper, the sample's time point label means: newly diagnosed GD, antithyroid drugs for less than 3 months. RNA was extracted from PBMCs in TRIzol for both TCR sequencing and RNA sequencing. The diagnosis of Graves' disease was made according to American Thyroid Association guidelines. Patients were recruited from an endocrinology department in Xi'an, China. From each patient, approximately 9 milliliters of peripheral blood was collected into an EDTA anticoagulant tube. Ficoll Paque Plus density gradient separation was used to isolate PBMCs, and no additional T cell sorting was done. RNA quality was checked with an Agilent 2100 Bioanalyzer and agarose gel, and concentration with a NanoDrop 2000. This clonotype was seen only a few times. Its antigen is not yet known. No much larger clone is present one base from it, and per-base qualities are unavailable. The library was produced with multiplex PCR. Sequenced using an Illumina HiSeq 4000. TCR beta libraries were built with iRepertoire HTBI primers and Arm-PCR amplification of CDR3 regions. Before sequencing, the PCR products underwent gel purification. Concerning the study's data processing: Gene usage analysis of CDR3 amino acid clonotypes used the 62 TRBV and around 14 TRBJ segments found across samples. Filtered high-quality paired reads were merged into contigs using COPE and FqMerger. BLAST was used to align contigs to IMGT TRBV, TRBD and TRBJ reference genes, with CDR3 defined following IMGT. Clonotypes above 0.1% frequency were classified as highly expanded clones. Shannon entropy was used to measure repertoire diversity, and the Gini coefficient was used to measure V-J evenness. A clonotype found in more than one individual was treated as public. The raw public reads went through TCRdb reprocessing: fastp at Q25, MiXCR clone calling, in-frame beta chains kept. For every CDR3 protein sequence, its rows merge into one entry that carries the most common genes and DNA. The V and J calls here are based on TCRdb, not the publication. The sample contains about 350,000 distinct CDR3 sequences, roughly a sixth of them found a single time. The leading ten clones occupy roughly 30% of the sample.

These sequences were also reported in another study, on T cells in Graves' hyperthyroidism and ophthalmopathy. The second study's authors report: Stable Graves' hyperthyroidism was defined as the absence of progression to ophthalmopathy over 18 months of follow-up. Hyperthyroidism patients were newly diagnosed, with disease duration under 2 months, and aged 18 to 65 years. Exclusion was applied to patients with uncontrolled infections, other autoimmune diseases, pregnancy or lactation. Diagnoses were established on the basis of clinical symptoms, serum thyroxine and TRAb, thyroid ultrasound, and orbital computed tomography. The first round of RT-PCR for the TCR CDR3 was performed with the HTBI primer set and the Qiagen OneStep RT-PCR kit. Blood samples also contained most of the expanded thyroid clonotypes (frequency above 0.001), which suggests that blood repertoires may reflect thyroid immune responses. A 13 V-J signature model separated ophthalmopathy from stable hyperthyroidism, with over 85% sensitivity and 81.08% specificity in cross-validation and 80%/75% in testing. In validation, progression to ophthalmopathy was predicted by the model with almost 71% sensitivity and nearly 75% specificity, a median of about 6 months before onset. TCR V-J signatures able to tell the groups apart were searched for in a discovery cohort of 100 patients, of whom around 42 had Graves' ophthalmopathy and roughly 58 had stable Graves' hyperthyroidism. An independent validation cohort of around 19 hyperthyroidism patients and about 15 patients who later progressed to ophthalmopathy tested prospective prediction of ophthalmopathy. For training and testing, the 100 patients in the discovery cohort were randomly divided in a 7:3 ratio. Thyroid tissue and blood T-cell repertoires from over 5 Graves' hyperthyroidism patients were also compared in the study. Following sampling, methimazole starting at 30 mg daily was given to hyperthyroidism patients, and high-dose intravenous methylprednisolone was given to ophthalmopathy patients. Libraries were constructed in a second round of multiplex PCR, after which size selection and purification were carried out. Paired-end sequencing of the libraries was performed with 100 bp reads on an Illumina HiSeq2000. SOAPnuke was used to process the raw data, with reads discarded if the reads contained adapters or uncalled bases, had a mean Phred below 15, or lacked an exact constant-primer or identifier match. COPE v1.2.5 was used to merge the high-quality paired reads, and each unique nucleotide sequence was defined as a clonotype. Clonotypes were aligned to IMGT TRBV, TRBD and TRBJ reference segments using MiTCR v1.1. The analysis included only V-J combinations with a frequency above 0.0001, which together covered more than 99% of the repertoires. A TCS score was defined as the ratio of F50 (clonal expansion) to E x V (chaos), with BLOSUM62-based TCRdist applied between CDR3 peptides within each V-J. Welch's t-statistics and random forest reduced around 510 V-J features to about 13, which were used in a naive Bayes classifier (R e1071). No statistical method was used to set the sample size in advance, and investigators knew the group allocation. According to the paper, TCR Vbeta CDR3 sequencing was carried out on 135 peripheral blood samples, which came from under 50 ophthalmopathy, 70 to 80 hyperthyroidism and roughly 17 progressor patients.

The sample here was peripheral blood mononuclear cells (PBMCs), taken at new diagnosis, from a patient treated with antithyroid drugs. This receptor was obtained from a man aged 40-50 years with Graves disease. Donor details come from another sample of the same person, matched by shared clones.

The CDR3 here reads CSASHRGEKLFF. The DNA is TGCAGCGCCAGTCATCGGGGGGAAAAACTGTTTTTT. The chain uses TRBV29-1 and TRBJ1-4, with a weak D call of TRBD1 (5 bases match). The germline V gene gives CDR1 as SQVTM and CDR2 as ANQGSEA. The junction carries 14 bases between V and J, which are trimmed by 7 bases and 8 bases respectively. The CDR3 covers 12 residues, taking in both the cysteine and the phenylalanine. Left in the record is the CDR3 DNA by itself, 36 bases read in frame from the first base.